These T cell receptor beta chains were read from a single sample in a study of T-cell reconstitution after alpha-beta-depleted transplantation in children. From the PCR reads, TCRdb called clonotypes with MiXCR, one entry per CDR3 protein. The sample holds about 470,000 distinct CDR3 sequences, around 46% seen once. The sequencing here drew on PBMCs, taken before TCRalphabeta/CD19-depleted stem cell transplant. The receptors originated from a girl aged 2-10 years with aplastic anemia, due to receive a stem cell transplant. The CDR3 runs from the conserved cysteine through the conserved F or W. D genes are given only for firm matches. Rows give clone size only sometimes, using once, few, many, or a class for an expanded clone.

NA	TRBV5-6	TRBJ1-5	NA	CASSWGSGEHQPQHF	TGTGCCAGCAGCTGGGGTTCAGGGGAACATCAGCCCCAGCATTTT
NA	TRBV10-3	TRBJ2-5	NA	CAISEGETQYF	TGTGCCATCAGTGAAGGAGAGACCCAGTACTTC
NA	TRBV12-3/TRBV12-4	TRBJ2-3	NA	CASRWGPDTQYF	TGTGCCAGCCGATGGGGTCCCGATACGCAGTATTTT
NA	TRBV18	TRBJ2-3	TRBD1	CASSQMGTARTDTQYF	TGTGCCAGCTCACAAATGGGGACAGCCCGCACAGATACGCAGTATTTT
NA	TRBV7-7	TRBJ2-2	TRBD1	CASSLGDRGNTGELFF	TGTGCCAGCAGCTTAGGGGACAGGGGGAACACCGGGGAGCTGTTTTTT
many	TRBV5-6	TRBJ1-1	TRBD1	CASSFTGGLSTEAFF	TGTGCCAGCAGCTTCACAGGGGGCTTAAGCACTGAAGCTTTCTTT
NA	TRBV7-9	TRBJ2-1	TRBD1	CASSLEDRAPTGEQFF	TGTGCCAGCAGCTTAGAGGACAGGGCTCCAACGGGTGAGCAGTTCTTC
few	TRBV7-3	TRBJ2-2	NA	CASSITRTANTGELFF	TGTGCCAGCAGCATCACACGGACAGCGAACACCGGGGAGCTGTTTTTT
NA	TRBV10-1	TRBJ2-1	NA	CASSGSLVHEQFF	TGCGCCAGCAGTGGTAGCCTGGTCCATGAGCAGTTCTTC
NA	TRBV5-5	TRBJ2-1	TRBD1	CASSDSRDRGHNEQFF	TGTGCCAGCAGCGACTCCCGGGACAGGGGACACAATGAGCAGTTCTTC
few	TRBV5-1	TRBJ2-6	NA	CASSLAPLGISSGANVLTF	TGCGCCAGCAGCTTGGCGCCCTTAGGAATATCCTCTGGGGCCAACGTCCTGACTTTC
many	TRBV5-1	TRBJ1-5	TRBD1	CASSLGPTGPGQPQHF	TGCGCCAGCAGCTTGGGCCCGACAGGGCCCGGTCAGCCCCAGCATTTT
once	TRBV6-1	TRBJ2-7	NA	CASSPGHLLEQYF	TGTGCCAGCAGCCCGGGACACCTCCTCGAGCAGTACTTC
NA	TRBV28	TRBJ2-3	NA	CASTGTDTQYF	TGTGCCAGCACGGGGACAGATACGCAGTATTTT
NA	TRBV20-1	TRBJ1-1	NA	CSARDGWSDPEAFF	TGCAGTGCTAGAGACGGTTGGTCTGACCCTGAAGCTTTCTTT
many	TRBV5-1	TRBJ2-1	NA	CASSPGGPYNEQFF	TGTGCCAGCAGCCCAGGGGGGCCCTACAATGAGCAGTTCTTC
NA	TRBV30	TRBJ2-3	NA	CARSNRADTQYF	TGTGCCAGATCGAACAGGGCCGATACGCAGTATTTT
few	TRBV6-1	TRBJ1-5	NA	CASNPGGNQPQHF	TGTGCCAGCAACCCCGGGGGCAATCAGCCCCAGCATTTT
NA	TRBV4-1	TRBJ2-7	TRBD2	CASSQPGLAGTHEQYF	TGCGCCAGCAGCCAACCGGGACTAGCGGGAACCCACGAGCAGTACTTC
NA	TRBV20-1	TRBJ1-1	TRBD1	CSAPNRQGITEAFF	TGCAGTGCTCCCAATCGACAGGGCATAACTGAAGCTTTCTTT
few	TRBV6-5	TRBJ2-7	TRBD1	CASSYGGQGTYEQYF	TGTGCCAGCAGTTACGGGGGACAGGGGACCTACGAGCAGTACTTC
many	TRBV18	TRBJ2-3	NA	CASSRIADTQYF	TGTGCCAGCTCCCGCATCGCAGATACGCAGTATTTT
NA	TRBV6-1	TRBJ2-3	TRBD2	CASRPGLAFDTQYF	TGTGCCAGCAGACCCGGACTAGCGTTTGATACGCAGTATTTT
many	TRBV14	TRBJ1-1	NA	CASSQDGWRGETEAFF	TGTGCCAGCAGCCAAGATGGATGGAGGGGAGAGACTGAAGCTTTCTTT
NA	TRBV12-3/TRBV12-4	TRBJ1-2	NA	CASTLQGAGYTF	TGTGCCAGCACTTTACAGGGAGCGGGCTACACCTTC
NA	TRBV6-5	TRBJ2-5	NA	CASSYQLGAQETQYF	TGTGCCAGCAGTTACCAGCTAGGAGCTCAAGAGACCCAGTACTTC
many	TRBV29-1	TRBJ2-1	TRBD2	CSARTSGNYNEQFF	TGCAGCGCCCGGACTAGCGGGAACTACAATGAGCAGTTCTTC
NA	TRBV7-9	TRBJ1-1	NA	CASSLLGHNTEAFF	TGTGCCAGCAGCTTATTGGGACACAACACTGAAGCTTTCTTT
NA	TRBV27	TRBJ2-5	TRBD2	CASSSSISGRALQETQYF	TGTGCCAGCAGTTCCTCAATTAGCGGGAGGGCCCTCCAAGAGACCCAGTACTTC
NA	TRBV2	TRBJ2-7	TRBD1	CASSEGTGGGYEQYF	TGTGCCAGCAGTGAAGGGACAGGGGGCGGCTACGAGCAGTACTTC
NA	TRBV7-2	TRBJ2-3	TRBD2	CASSRLAGGPTDTQYF	TGTGCCAGCAGCCGACTAGCGGGGGGGCCCACAGATACGCAGTATTTT
few	TRBV15	TRBJ2-1	TRBD2	CATSQVSGIYYNEQFF	TGTGCCACCAGCCAAGTTAGCGGGATTTATTACAATGAGCAGTTCTTC
NA	TRBV12-3/TRBV12-4	TRBJ2-3	TRBD2	CASTPGVLAGGRDTQYF	TGTGCCAGCACCCCGGGGGTGCTAGCGGGGGGGCGCGATACGCAGTATTTT
few	TRBV11-2	TRBJ1-1	NA	CASSPGWSTEAFF	TGTGCCAGCAGCCCGGGATGGAGCACTGAAGCTTTCTTT
NA	TRBV7-7	TRBJ2-5	NA	CASSSIGGRETQYF	TGTGCCAGCAGCTCTATTGGGGGGAGAGAGACCCAGTACTTC
few	TRBV6-1	TRBJ1-1	NA	CASLRQSTEAFF	TGTGCCAGCTTAAGGCAGAGCACTGAAGCTTTCTTT
NA	TRBV5-1	TRBJ2-5	NA	CASSLLVGQETQYF	TGCGCCAGCAGCTTGCTGGTTGGGCAAGAGACCCAGTACTTC
few	TRBV18	TRBJ2-7	TRBD1	CASSPDRGPSEQYF	TGTGCCAGCTCACCAGACAGGGGCCCCTCCGAGCAGTACTTC
NA	TRBV5-6	TRBJ2-1	NA	CASSLGGRQNHNEQFF	TGTGCCAGCAGCTTGGGCGGTCGGCAGAACCACAATGAGCAGTTCTTC
NA	TRBV20-1	TRBJ1-3	NA	CSARPRSGNTIYF	TGCAGTGCTAGACCGCGCTCTGGAAACACCATATATTTT
NA	TRBV5-4	TRBJ2-1	NA	CASSTSSYNEQFF	TGTGCCAGCAGTACAAGCTCCTACAATGAGCAGTTCTTC
many	TRBV6-1	TRBJ1-2	TRBD1	CASSGQGYGYTF	TGTGCCAGCAGTGGACAGGGCTATGGCTACACCTTC
NA	TRBV10-3	TRBJ2-3	TRBD2	CAISRKLAGVSTDTQYF	TGTGCCATCAGCCGCAAACTAGCGGGAGTCAGCACAGATACGCAGTATTTT
NA	TRBV10-3	TRBJ2-5	NA	CAASSRGYQETQYF	TGTGCCGCCTCCAGCCGGGGGTACCAAGAGACCCAGTACTTC
many	TRBV20-1	TRBJ1-1	NA	CSARDSGSTEAFF	TGCAGTGCTAGAGATAGTGGCAGCACTGAAGCTTTCTTT
few	TRBV7-9	TRBJ2-3	TRBD2	CASSFRRTSGRDTQYF	TGTGCCAGCAGCTTTCGACGGACTAGCGGGAGGGATACGCAGTATTTT
NA	TRBV28	TRBJ1-1	NA	CASSLLSSEAFF	TGTGCCAGCAGTTTGTTATCATCTGAAGCTTTCTTT
few	TRBV2	TRBJ2-1	TRBD2	CASSETSGRANEQFF	TGTGCCAGCAGTGAAACCAGCGGGAGGGCGAATGAGCAGTTCTTC
NA	TRBV12-3/TRBV12-4	TRBJ2-6	NA	CASSLRLGALGGANVLTF	TGTGCCAGCAGTTTACGTTTGGGGGCCCTAGGGGGGGCCAACGTCCTGACTTTC
NA	TRBV6-6	TRBJ1-2	NA	CASRDGANYGYTF	TGTGCCAGCAGGGACGGTGCTAACTATGGCTACACCTTC
NA	TRBV6-1	TRBJ1-1	NA	CASSSGRVVSEAFF	TGTGCCAGCAGCTCGGGACGGGTCGTATCTGAAGCTTTCTTT
NA	TRBV20-1	TRBJ2-5	NA	CSASRVSSSQETQYF	TGCAGTGCTAGTAGGGTCTCGAGCTCCCAAGAGACCCAGTACTTC
NA	TRBV4-1	TRBJ2-6	NA	CASSQDRANVLTF	TGCGCCAGCAGCCAAGATAGGGCCAACGTCCTGACTTTC
many	TRBV24-1	TRBJ2-3	NA	CATSDLGLTDTQYF	TGTGCCACCAGTGATTTAGGGTTGACAGATACGCAGTATTTT
NA	TRBV7-9	TRBJ2-7	NA	CASSSDETYEQYF	TGTGCCAGCAGCTCGGACGAGACCTACGAGCAGTACTTC
NA	TRBV20-1	TRBJ1-2	TRBD1	CIARDAGTGVGYTF	TGCATTGCTAGAGATGCCGGGACAGGGGTCGGCTACACCTTC
few	TRBV7-2	TRBJ1-2	NA	CASSLPRGRSNYGYTF	TGTGCCAGCAGCCTCCCAAGGGGCCGATCTAACTATGGCTACACCTTC
NA	TRBV20-1	TRBJ2-1	NA	CSAVDQSSYNEQFF	TGCAGTGCGGTCGACCAGAGCTCCTACAATGAGCAGTTCTTC
NA	TRBV6-5	TRBJ2-7	TRBD1	CASSYSGTVSYEQYF	TGTGCCAGCAGTTACTCTGGGACAGTATCCTACGAGCAGTACTTC
many	TRBV7-9	TRBJ2-1	NA	CASSLSETTHNEQFF	TGTGCCAGCAGCTTATCAGAGACTACCCACAATGAGCAGTTCTTC